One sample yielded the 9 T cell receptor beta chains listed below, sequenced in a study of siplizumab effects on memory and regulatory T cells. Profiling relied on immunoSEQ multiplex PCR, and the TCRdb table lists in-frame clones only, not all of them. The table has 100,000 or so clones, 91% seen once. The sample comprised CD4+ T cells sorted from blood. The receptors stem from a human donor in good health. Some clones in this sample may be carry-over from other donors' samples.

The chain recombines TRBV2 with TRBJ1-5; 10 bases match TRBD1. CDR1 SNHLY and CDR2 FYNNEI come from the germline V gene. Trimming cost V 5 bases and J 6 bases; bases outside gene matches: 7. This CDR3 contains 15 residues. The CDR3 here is CASSKSWTGGQPQHF. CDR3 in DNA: TGTGCCAGCAGTAAAAGCTGGACAGGGGGTCAGCCCCAGCATTTT.

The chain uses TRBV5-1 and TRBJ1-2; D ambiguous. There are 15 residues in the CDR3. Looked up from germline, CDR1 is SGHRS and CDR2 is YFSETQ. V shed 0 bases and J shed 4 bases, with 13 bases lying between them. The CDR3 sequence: CASSLGVRAAYGYTF. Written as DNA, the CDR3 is TGCGCCAGCAGCTTGGGGGTTCGGGCTGCCTATGGCTACACCTTC. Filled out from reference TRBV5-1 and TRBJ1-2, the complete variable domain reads KAGVTQTPRYLIKTRGQQVTLSCSPISGHRSVSWYQQTPGQGLQFLFEYFSETQRNKGNFPGRFSGRQFSNSRSEMNVSTLELGDSALYLCASSLGVRAAYGYTFGSGTRLTVV.

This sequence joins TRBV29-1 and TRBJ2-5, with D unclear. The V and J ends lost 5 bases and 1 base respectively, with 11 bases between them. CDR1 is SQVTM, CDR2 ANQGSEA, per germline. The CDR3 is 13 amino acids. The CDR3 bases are TGCAGCGTTCTTAATCTGGTCCAAGAGACCCAGTACTTC. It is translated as CSVLNLVQETQYF.

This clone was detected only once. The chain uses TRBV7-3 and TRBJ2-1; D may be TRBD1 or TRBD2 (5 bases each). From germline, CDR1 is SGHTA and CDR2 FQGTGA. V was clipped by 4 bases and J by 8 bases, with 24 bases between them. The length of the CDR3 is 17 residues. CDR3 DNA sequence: TGTGCCAGCAGCTCTATGGAGTACGGGACCGCTTTTGATGAGCAGTTCTTC. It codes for CASSSMEYGTAFDEQFF.

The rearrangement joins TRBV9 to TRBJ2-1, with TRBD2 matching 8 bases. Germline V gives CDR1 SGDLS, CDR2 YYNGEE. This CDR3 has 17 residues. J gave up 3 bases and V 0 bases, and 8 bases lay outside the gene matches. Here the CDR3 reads CASSVAPRAGGYNEQFF. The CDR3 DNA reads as TGTGCCAGCAGCGTAGCCCCCCGGGCGGGAGGCTACAATGAGCAGTTCTTC.

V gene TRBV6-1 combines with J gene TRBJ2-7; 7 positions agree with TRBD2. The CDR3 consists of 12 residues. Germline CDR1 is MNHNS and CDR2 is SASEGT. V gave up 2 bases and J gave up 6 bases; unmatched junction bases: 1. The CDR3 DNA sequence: TGTGCCAGCAGTGAATGGGGGGGCGAGCAGTACTTC. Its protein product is CASSEWGGEQYF.

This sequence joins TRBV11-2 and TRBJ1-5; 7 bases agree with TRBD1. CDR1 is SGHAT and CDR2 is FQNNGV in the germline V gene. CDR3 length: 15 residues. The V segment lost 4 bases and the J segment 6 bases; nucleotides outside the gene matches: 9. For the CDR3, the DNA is TGTGCCAGCAGCTCCCAGACAGGGATAGGTCAGCCCCAGCATTTT. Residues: CASSSQTGIGQPQHF.

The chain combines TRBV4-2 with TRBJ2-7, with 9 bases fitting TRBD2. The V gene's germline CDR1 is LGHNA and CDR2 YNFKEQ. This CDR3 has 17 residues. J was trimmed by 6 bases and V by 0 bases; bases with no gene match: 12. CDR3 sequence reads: CASSQERGSGRGSEQYF. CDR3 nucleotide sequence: TGTGCCAGCAGCCAAGAACGGGGTAGCGGGAGAGGTTCCGAGCAGTACTTC.

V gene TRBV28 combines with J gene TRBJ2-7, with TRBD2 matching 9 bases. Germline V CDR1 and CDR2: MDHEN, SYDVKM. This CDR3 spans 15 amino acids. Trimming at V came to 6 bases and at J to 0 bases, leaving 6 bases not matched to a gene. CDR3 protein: CASRVAGESSYEQYF. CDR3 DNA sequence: TGTGCCAGCAGGGTAGCGGGAGAGTCCTCCTACGAGCAGTACTTC.